Below are 10 T cell receptor beta chains sequenced from a single sample in a study of cytomegalovirus exposure and HLA in healthy donors. PCR was performed using 60 Vbeta and 13 Jbeta primers. Profiled with immunoSEQ multiplex PCR; TCRdb holds only in-frame clones, not every one. The table shows 100,000 to 150,000 clones, with more than 60% occurring only once. The sample comprised PBMCs. These receptors were taken from a man aged 25 to 40 in good health and CMV-seronegative.

The chain employs TRBV10-3 and TRBJ1-6, with 8 positions matching TRBD1. This CDR3 has 18 residues. Germline trimming cut 1 base from V and 5 bases from J; bases unmatched to any gene: 10. The germline CDR1 and CDR2 sequences are ENHRY and SYGVKD. In DNA form, the CDR3 reads TGTGCCATCAGTGAGTTAGGTGGACAGGGCCGACATAATTCACCCCTCCACTTT. Translating gives CAISELGGQGRHNSPLHF.

The J gene is TRBJ1-1, the V gene TRBV7-8; no clear D gene. CDR3 length: 12 residues. Germline assignment: CDR1 SGHVS and CDR2 FQNEAQ. The V end lost 5 bases, the J end lost 5 bases, and 9 bases lay between the germline ends. CDR3 protein: CASSPRRTEAFF. The CDR3 DNA sequence: TGTGCCAGCAGCCCCCGGAGGACTGAAGCTTTCTTT.

V gene TRBV27 combines with J gene TRBJ2-1; 7 nucleotides align to TRBD2. There are 17 residues in the CDR3. After removal of 4 bases from V and 4 bases from J, the junction contained 13 bases not matched to a gene. Germline assignment: CDR1 MNHEY and CDR2 SMNVEV (reference sequence). The CDR3 DNA sequence: TGTGCCAGCAGTTCGGCCACGGGAGCGGGGTTTTACAATGAGCAGTTCTTC. Amino acid sequence: CASSSATGAGFYNEQFF.

V is TRBV30 and J is TRBJ1-1, with D possibly matching TRBD1 (5 bases). Trimming removed 4 bases from V and 2 bases from J, with 17 bases in between. Germline V gene lookup returns CDR1 GTSNPN and CDR2 SVGIG (reference sequence). CDR3 length: 15 amino acids. The CDR3 sequence: CAWKGATRPNTEAFF. The CDR3 DNA reads TGTGCCTGGAAAGGGGCGACTAGACCAAACACTGAAGCTTTCTTT.

The V and J genes are TRBV19 and TRBJ1-5, with D tentatively TRBD1 (6 bases). The length of the CDR3 is 14 residues. V lost 5 bases and J lost 7, with 15 bases in between. The V gene's germline CDR1 is LNHDA and CDR2 SQIVND (reference sequence). CDR3 protein: CASSDLTGNQPQHF. The CDR3 bases are TGTGCCAGTAGTGATCTCACAGGGAACCAGCCCCAGCATTTT.

The chain links TRBV30 to TRBJ1-3; the D gene is possibly TRBD1 (6 bases). Trimming took off 4 bases at V and 2 bases at J, with 9 bases between the two ends. From germline, CDR1 is GTSNPN and CDR2 SVGIG (reference sequence). CDR3 length: 13 residues. CDR3 residues: CAWTTGPGNTIYF. The CDR3 coding sequence is TGTGCCTGGACCACAGGGCCTGGAAACACCATATATTTT.

The chain is built from TRBV15 and TRBJ2-6; the D gene is possibly TRBD1 (5 bases). V was trimmed by 2 bases and J by 2 bases, leaving 10 bases between them. The CDR3 spans 16 residues. Germline CDR1 reads LNHNV; CDR2 reads YYDKDF (reference sequence). In DNA form, the CDR3 reads TGTGCCACCAGCAGAACCCTGACAGCTGGGGCCAACGTCCTGACTTTC. This translates into CATSRTLTAGANVLTF.

V gene TRBV5-1 combines with J gene TRBJ2-2; D is unclear. V dropped 0 bases and J dropped 2 bases, with 11 bases sitting between them. CDR1 is SGHRS, CDR2 YFSETQ, per germline. This CDR3 comprises 16 residues. CDR3 sequence: CASSLGPAGNTGELFF. The CDR3 DNA follows: TGCGCCAGCAGCTTGGGACCGGCAGGTAACACCGGGGAGCTGTTTTTT.

The chain combines TRBV7-9 with TRBJ1-2; 8 positions agree with TRBD1. Germline V gene lookup returns CDR1 SEHNR and CDR2 FQNEAQ (reference sequence). This CDR3 comprises 15 residues. V dropped 5 bases and J dropped 0; count of bases not matched to a gene: 5. CDR3 region: CASSPDRAPNYGYTF. CDR3 DNA: TGTGCCAGCAGCCCGGACAGGGCACCTAACTATGGCTACACCTTC.

This clone was recorded once. The chain has TRBV7-8 and TRBJ1-5; D gene ambiguous. The CDR3 sequence is 12 residues long. The V end was cut by 4 bases, the J end by 9 bases, with 10 bases between. Germline V gives CDR1 SGHVS, CDR2 FQNEAQ. CDR3 loop: CASSSSTGPQHF. CDR3 nucleotides: TGTGCCAGCAGCTCTTCCACGGGGCCCCAGCATTTT.